This T cell receptor beta chain was observed in a study of cytomegalovirus exposure and HLA in healthy donors. Study background: The platform used for the 100 to 150 validation repertoires matched that of the 600 to 800 first-cohort repertoires, a later analysis reported.

Sequencing used immunoSEQ multiplex PCR; TCRdb keeps in-frame clones, though not all of them. The sample has about 120,000 clones, about 96% seen once. With regard to this clone: Its specificity is not known.

Germline V gene sequence: CDR1 SEHNR, CDR2 FQNEAQ (reference sequence). This CDR3 is built from 16 residues. Trimming removed 5 bases from V and 2 bases from J; junction bases left unmatched: 10. The study, taken as a whole, reports: Subsequent analysis showed first-cohort TCR clusters tending to co-occur in approximately 120 validation repertoires. CMV antigen specificity of three CMV-associated chains was confirmed in vitro. High specificity and sensitivity for cytomegalovirus status were reported for the classifier.

This clonotype originated in a man younger than 35 in good health and CMV-seronegative. The rearrangement joins TRBV7-9 to TRBJ1-2; 8 bases align to TRBD1. Sequencing was carried out using PBMCs. The CDR3 region is CASSNFEDRVNYGYTF. The CDR3 nucleotides read TGTGCCAGCAGCAATTTTGAGGACAGGGTGAACTATGGCTACACCTTC.